Below, 28 T cell receptor beta chains from the same sample are listed, as sequenced in a study of blood T cell repertoires in COVID-19 (TCRdb year 2020). The library was produced with the immunoSEQ multiplex PCR assay. TCRdb carries this immuneACCESS record with in-frame sequences only. Its versions omit some clonotypes, under half of them owing to an unresolved V gene in the studies checked, with the rest unexplained. This sample holds about 150,000 clones; 75% to 90% were observed only once. Just over 0.55% of the sample goes to the ten largest clones. Sequencing was done on a sample of peripheral blood. These receptors all stem from a man between 60 and 75 years old with acute or convalescent COVID-19.

For this clone: The same CDR3 is also encoded by other DNA sequences in this sample. The V and J genes are TRBV10-3 and TRBJ2-7, with 10 bases matching TRBD1. V was clipped by 3 bases and J by 4 bases; unmatched bases: 3. This CDR3 spans 14 amino acids. The germline CDR1 and CDR2 sequences are ENHRY and SYGVKD. The CDR3 loop reads CAISDRTGGYEQYF. CDR3 in DNA: TGTGCCATCAGTGATCGGACAGGGGGGTACGAGCAGTACTTC.

The rearrangement uses TRBV21-1 and TRBJ2-3; the table's D call, TRBD1, has no DNA check behind it. TRBV21-1 is recorded as a pseudogene. The CDR3 loop spans 17 amino acids. The CDR3 loop reads CASSNWDRDLSTDTQYF. The DNA of the CDR3 is TGTGCCAGCAGCAATTGGGACAGGGACCTTAGCACAGATACGCAGTATTTT.

The CDR3 reads CASWRRGYEQYF. The CDR3, as DNA: TGTGCCAGCTGGAGAAGGGGCTACGAGCAGTACTTC. The chain joins TRBV27 to TRBJ2-7; tentatively, D is TRBD1 (5 bases). Trimming cost V 8 bases and J 3 bases, with 11 bases left between them. The germline V gene encodes CDR1 MNHEY and CDR2 SMNVEV (reference sequence). The CDR3 has 12 residues.

The genes are TRBV7-3 and TRBJ1-5; tentatively, D is TRBD1 (6 bases). The length of the CDR3 is 13 residues. The ends were cut back, 3 bases at V and 6 bases at J, with 9 bases in the middle. Per germline, CDR1 SGHTA and CDR2 FQGTGA. The DNA of the CDR3 is TGTGCCAGCAGCTTGACAGGCGGTCAGCCCCAGCATTTT. It translates to CASSLTGGQPQHF.

This clone was detected once. CDR3 loop: CASSVDGGSYEQYF. CDR3 DNA sequence: TGTGCCAGCAGCGTAGACGGGGGCTCCTACGAGCAGTACTTC. The V gene is TRBV9, the J gene TRBJ2-7; D is possibly TRBD2 (6 bases). Germline V gene sequence: CDR1 SGDLS, CDR2 YYNGEE. V gave up 0 bases and J gave up 0 bases, with 7 bases separating them. This CDR3 is built from 14 residues.

The rearrangement uses TRBV6-5 and TRBJ2-3, with a weak D call TRBD2 (6 bases). Trimming removed 5 bases from V and 5 bases from J, with 14 bases in between. The CDR3 is 14 amino acids. Germline loops: CDR1 MNHEY, CDR2 SVGAGI. CDR3 DNA sequence: TGTGCCAGCAGTCAGACTAGTTCAGGAGATACGCAGTATTTT. Protein product: CASSQTSSGDTQYF.

The chain combines TRBV29-1 with TRBJ2-1; 9 bases map to TRBD2. The CDR3 contains 17 residues. Trimming at V came to 0 bases and at J to 7 bases, leaving 13 bases not matched to a gene. Germline V CDR1 and CDR2: SQVTM, ANQGSEA. The CDR3 coding sequence is TGCAGCGTTGAAGATCTTACGTGGCGGGGGGGCGTGAATGAGCAGTTCTTC. It translates to CSVEDLTWRGGVNEQFF.

The chain is built from TRBV5-1 and TRBJ2-3; TRBD2 aligns across 14 bases. Looked up from germline, CDR1 is SGHRS and CDR2 is YFSETQ. J gave up 2 bases and V 4 bases, and 9 bases lay outside the gene matches. The CDR3 is made up of 18 amino acids. CDR3 sequence: CASSHGTSGSHITDTQYF. Here the CDR3 DNA reads TGCGCCAGCAGCCACGGGACTAGCGGGAGTCATATCACAGATACGCAGTATTTT.

The rearrangement uses TRBV10-1 and TRBJ2-3; 8 nucleotides agree with TRBD2. CDR1 WNHNN and CDR2 SYGVQD come from the germline V gene (reference sequence). This CDR3 is built from 13 residues. V dropped 11 bases and J dropped 4; count of bases not matched to a gene: 8. The CDR3: CAGMLAGADTQYF. In DNA, the CDR3 is TGCGCCGGCATGCTAGCGGGCGCAGATACGCAGTATTTT.

The CDR3 DNA reads TGTGCCAGCAGCCAAACTGGACAGGGAAGTAGGGAGCCCCAGCATTTT. Translating it yields CASSQTGQGSREPQHF. The rearrangement links TRBV7-2 to TRBJ1-5; 8 bases are a match to TRBD1. The CDR3 runs 16 residues. The V gene end was trimmed by 5 bases and the J gene end by 8 bases; junction bases not matched to a gene: 14. Looked up from germline, CDR1 is SGHTA and CDR2 is FQGNSA. Full variable domain (missing parts from reference TRBV7-2 and TRBJ1-5): GAGVSQSPSNKVTEKGKDVELRCDPISGHTALYWYRQSLGQGLEFLIYFQGNSAPDKSGLPSDRFSAERTGGSVSTLTIQRTQQEDSAVYLCASSQTGQGSREPQHFGDGTRLSIL.

The CDR3 loop is CASSYPPREVGTEAFF. The CDR3 DNA follows: TGTGCCAGCAGTTACCCCCCCCGGGAGGTGGGCACTGAAGCTTTCTTT. This rearrangement joins TRBV6-6 to TRBJ1-1; no clear D. The CDR3 consists of 16 residues. V lost 2 bases, J lost 4 bases, and 17 bases lay in between. Per germline, CDR1 MNHNY and CDR2 SVGAGI (reference sequence).

A few counts support this clone. The chain couples TRBV6-2 or TRBV6-3 to TRBJ1-6; possibly TRBD1 for D (6 bases). Germline V CDR1 and CDR2: MNHEY, SVGEGT. The CDR3 is made up of 14 amino acids. V was trimmed by 6 bases and J by 5 bases, leaving 11 bases between them. CDR3 bases: TGTGCCAGCAGCGAGGACAGAAATAATTCACCCCTCCACTTT. It specifies CASSEDRNNSPLHF.

This sequence joins TRBV5-4 and TRBJ2-5, with D perhaps matching TRBD1 (5 bases). The germline CDR1 and CDR2 sequences are SGHNT and YYREEE (reference sequence). This CDR3 spans 13 amino acids. Trimming pared 0 bases from V and 2 bases from J, leaving 5 bases between. CDR3 region: CASSLGTQETQYF. The CDR3 nucleotides are TGTGCCAGCAGCTTGGGGACACAAGAGACCCAGTACTTC. Full variable domain (rest looked up from reference TRBV5-4 and TRBJ2-5): ETGVTQSPTHLIKTRGQQVTLRCSSQSGHNTVSWYQQALGQGPQFIFQYYREEENGRGNFPPRFSGLQFPNYSSELNVNALELDDSALYLCASSLGTQETQYFGPGTRLLVL.

This clone occurred once. V usage is TRBV25-1 and J usage is TRBJ2-3, with TRBD1 identical over 12 bases. This CDR3 has 15 amino acids. The V segment lost 5 bases and the J segment 8 bases; nucleotides outside the gene matches: 8. The germline V gene has CDR1 MGHDK and CDR2 SYGVNS. CDR3 residues: CASSLGTGGAGTQYF. CDR3 in DNA: TGTGCCAGCAGTCTAGGGACAGGGGGCGCGGGTACGCAGTATTTT.

The CDR3, as DNA: TGTGCCAGCAGTCCTCGACAGGGGTTTTCACCCCTCCACTTT. Translating it yields CASSPRQGFSPLHF. The chain employs TRBV27 and TRBJ1-6; 8 bases align to TRBD1. This CDR3 comprises 14 residues. Per the germline V gene, CDR1 is MNHEY and CDR2 is SMNVEV (reference sequence). The V and J ends lost 5 bases and 9 bases, in that order; junction bases with no gene match: 6.

The V call is TRBV11-3, the J call TRBJ2-5; TRBD1 agrees at 9 bases. The CDR3 is 15 amino acids. From germline, CDR1 is SGHNT and CDR2 YENEEA. The trim removed 5 bases at V and 4 bases at J, leaving 8 bases unmatched. This CDR3 reads CASSPHRGQSETQYF. CDR3 DNA: TGTGCCAGCAGCCCTCACAGGGGGCAGTCAGAGACCCAGTACTTC.

The J gene is TRBJ2-7, the V gene TRBV6-6; a possible D gene is TRBD1 (5 bases). Germline assignment: CDR1 MNHNY and CDR2 SVGAGI (reference sequence). This CDR3 spans 14 amino acids. V lost 4 bases to trimming and J lost 4 bases, with 14 bases between them. CDR3: CASSLQGFLYEQYF. The CDR3 bases are TGTGCCAGCAGTTTGCAGGGATTCCTTTACGAGCAGTACTTC.

This clone was seen a handful of times. V is TRBV28 and J is TRBJ2-1; D perhaps matches TRBD1 (6 bases). Germline V gene sequence: CDR1 MDHEN, CDR2 SYDVKM. V lost 2 bases to trimming and J lost 15 bases, with 17 bases between them. This CDR3 contains 13 residues. The CDR3 loop reads CASSLQGRGGGFF. In DNA form, the CDR3 reads TGTGCCAGCAGTTTACAGGGCAGAGGGGGTGGGTTCTTC.

In this sample, this clone turned up once. V and J are TRBV29-1 and TRBJ2-2, with a possible D match to TRBD1 (6 bases). Between the trimmed V and J ends, which lost 3 bases and 5 bases, there was a span of 7 bases. CDR3 length: 12 amino acids. CDR1 and CDR2 (germline): SQVTM, ANQGSEA. In nucleotides, the CDR3 is TGCAGCGTTGAGGGGACAACCGGGGAGCTGTTTTTT. It codes for CSVEGTTGELFF.

The chain joins TRBV10-3 to TRBJ1-5; D is perhaps TRBD1 (5 bases). The CDR3 runs 13 residues. Germline V lookup: CDR1 ENHRY, CDR2 SYGVKD. V gave up 11 bases and J gave up 4 bases, with 15 bases separating them. The CDR3 loop reads CAASAGENQPQHF. The CDR3 nucleotides are TGTGCCGCCTCGGCGGGGGAAAATCAGCCCCAGCATTTT.

The chain carries TRBV7-9 and TRBJ1-2, with 7 bases that match TRBD1. CDR3 size: 15 residues. The J segment lost 2 bases and the V segment lost 3 bases, leaving 6 bases of the junction unmatched. CDR1 and CDR2 from the germline V gene are SEHNR and FQNEAQ (reference sequence). The CDR3 region has the DNA TGTGCCAGCAGCTTTAGACGGGACAGCAACTATGGCTACACCTTC. As protein: CASSFRRDSNYGYTF.

The V and J genes are TRBV6-5 and TRBJ1-1; D call uncertain. The CDR3 runs to 14 residues. The V gene lost 6 bases and the J gene lost 2 bases, with 13 bases spanning the gap. Germline-derived CDR1 and CDR2 are MNHEY and SVGAGI. The CDR3 nucleotides are TGTGCCAGCAGACCGACGAGGGCAAACACTGAAGCTTTCTTT. Protein product: CASRPTRANTEAFF.

The genes are TRBV4-3 and TRBJ2-5, with TRBD1 matching over 8 bases. The CDR3 contains 13 residues. The V gene's germline CDR1 is LGHNA and CDR2 YSLEER. The V gene end was trimmed by 4 bases and the J gene end by 6 bases; junction bases not matched to a gene: 4. The CDR3 reads CASSLTGGQTQYF. For the CDR3, the DNA is TGCGCCAGCAGCCTTACAGGGGGGCAGACCCAGTACTTC.

The genes are TRBV4-1 and TRBJ2-1, with D tentatively TRBD1 (6 bases). Per germline, CDR1 MGHRA and CDR2 YSYEKL. The CDR3 spans 16 residues. V lost 4 bases, J lost 5 bases, and 18 bases lay in between. The chain's CDR3 is CASSPRWNRENNEQFF. DNA for the CDR3: TGCGCCAGCAGCCCTCGTTGGAACAGGGAAAACAATGAGCAGTTCTTC.

CDR3 in DNA: TGTGCCAGCAGCTTCGACAGGGGGACCTACAATGAGCAGTTCTTC. This sequence encodes CASSFDRGTYNEQFF. The J gene is TRBJ2-1, the V gene TRBV7-3; TRBD1 matches at 9 bases. Germline CDR1 reads SGHTA; CDR2 reads FQGTGA. The CDR3 loop spans 15 amino acids. V was pared by 3 bases and J by 2 bases, with 2 bases of the junction left unmatched.

The V and J genes are TRBV7-9 and TRBJ1-1; no clear D. V was pared by 5 bases and J by 1 base, with 11 bases between. The length of the CDR3 is 14 residues. Germline V gives CDR1 SEHNR, CDR2 FQNEAQ (reference sequence). The CDR3 sequence: CASSPRGRNTEAFF. In DNA form, the CDR3 reads TGTGCCAGCAGCCCTAGAGGCCGGAACACTGAAGCTTTCTTT.

V is TRBV4-3 and J is TRBJ2-1; 11 bases map to TRBD2. The junction had 7 bases not matched to a gene; V was cut back by 4 bases and J by 8 bases. This CDR3 comprises 15 residues. Per the germline V gene, CDR1 is LGHNA and CDR2 is YSLEER. CDR3 coding DNA: TGCGCCAGCAGCCGGCTAGCGGGAGGAGGTTATGAGCAGTTCTTC. It encodes CASSRLAGGGYEQFF.

The gene calls are TRBV7-9 and TRBJ2-3; 9 bases match TRBD1. Per germline, CDR1 SEHNR and CDR2 FQNEAQ (reference sequence). V shed 10 bases and J 0 bases; nucleotides not matched to a gene: 5. The CDR3 spans 14 residues. CDR3 DNA sequence: TGTGCCACCACAGGGGGCCCTAGCACAGATACGCAGTATTTT. The encoded protein is CATTGGPSTDTQYF.